This passage covers 8 T cell receptor beta chains from one sample sequenced in a study of metastatic and nonmetastatic thyroid tumors. From the PCR reads, TCRdb re-called clones with MiXCR. The top ten hold approximately 10% of the sample, which has some 14,000 clones, 20% to 30% seen once. No treatment of any kind had been given to any patient before thyroid surgery. Sequenced: tumor tissue. Receptors originate from a female donor with papillary thyroid cancer or a benign thyroid nodule (not recorded which). Some clones in this sample may be carry-over from other donors' samples.

By its share, this clone is medium-sized. The chain uses TRBV11-3 and TRBJ2-1; D is undetermined. Trimming left V 2 bases short and J 7 bases short, with 9 bases between. CDR3 length equals 13 residues. Germline CDR1 reads SGHNT; CDR2 reads YENEEA. This chain's CDR3 is CASSLRPLNEQFF. The CDR3 coding sequence is TGTGCCAGCAGCTTAAGGCCCCTGAATGAGCAGTTCTTC.

Within the sample, this clone is medium-sized. The chain employs TRBV5-4 and TRBJ2-7; 9 bases align to TRBD2. Germline V gene lookup returns CDR1 SGHNT and CDR2 YYREEE (reference sequence). This CDR3 region has 16 residues. V lost 0 bases, J lost 4 bases, and 8 bases stayed unmatched. The CDR3 here is CASSLGRSGRSYEQYF. The CDR3 bases are TGTGCCAGCAGCTTGGGGAGAAGCGGGAGGTCTTACGAGCAGTACTTC.

The V and J genes are TRBV20-1 and TRBJ1-3; no firm D call. Germline CDR1 and CDR2: DFQATT and SNEGSKA (reference sequence). This CDR3 has 15 residues. Trimming left V 0 bases short and J 8 bases short, with 17 bases between. CDR3 sequence reads: CSARDNSVTSDTIYF. Written as DNA, the CDR3 is TGCAGTGCTAGAGATAATTCCGTCACTTCGGACACCATATATTTT.

The chain links TRBV20-1 to TRBJ1-6; D is unclear. The CDR3 loop spans 12 amino acids. Trimming removed 0 bases at V and 11 bases at J, with 8 bases between. Germline lookup yields CDR1 DFQATT and CDR2 SNEGSKA (reference sequence). The CDR3, as DNA: TGCAGTGCTAGAGAAGGGCTGGCACCCCTCCACTTT. As protein: CSAREGLAPLHF.

In its sample, this clone was seen many times. The V call is TRBV7-9, the J call TRBJ2-3; 14 bases align to TRBD2. With 5 bases clipped from V and 4 bases from J, the junction kept 5 bases outside the gene matches. Germline assignment: CDR1 SEHNR and CDR2 FQNEAQ (reference sequence). CDR3 length: 16 amino acids. The CDR3 coding sequence is TGTGCCAGCAGCCCGGGGACTAGCGGGAGATCAGATACGCAGTATTTT. This codes for CASSPGTSGRSDTQYF. The full variable domain, its missing parts supplied by reference TRBV7-9 and TRBJ2-3, is DTGVSQNPRHKITKRGQNVTFRCDPISEHNRLYWYRQTLGQGPEFLTYFQNEAQLEKSRLLSDRFSAERPKGSFSTLEIQRTEQGDSAMYLCASSPGTSGRSDTQYFGPGTRLTVL.

Notes on this clone: The junction and the germline gene differ at one end; a read error may be behind it. The rearrangement uses TRBV28 and TRBJ2-7; D perhaps matches TRBD1 (6 bases). CDR1 is MDHEN, CDR2 SYDVKM, per germline. This CDR3 is built from 14 residues. The CDR3 DNA reads TGTGCCATCAGTAACCGGGACATTCCCCACGAGCAGTACTTC. Its protein is CAISNRDIPHEQYF.

There are many counts of this clone. Just one base apart from a much larger clone, this may be a read error. The sample holds other DNA sequences that translate to the same CDR3. The V gene is TRBV6-5, the J gene TRBJ2-7, with D hard to call. The CDR3 loop spans 14 amino acids. Germline CDR1 is MNHEY and CDR2 is SVGAGI. In DNA, the CDR3 is TGTGCCAGCAGCTACTCGGAGAGCTCCTACGAGCAGTACTTC. This codes for CASSYSESSYEQYF.

The chain employs TRBV11-2 and TRBJ2-1; 8 bases fit TRBD2. Looked up from germline, CDR1 is SGHAT and CDR2 is FQNNGV. V shed 4 bases, J shed 9 bases, and the junction held 20 bases outside the gene matches. This CDR3 contains 18 residues. Here the CDR3 DNA reads TGTGCCAGCAGCTCTCCCAACCAGTTGAGGACTAGCCGGGGTGAGCAGTTCTTC. Translating it yields CASSSPNQLRTSRGEQFF.